A single sample gave rise to the 17 T cell receptor beta chains below, sequenced in a study of blood T cells in healthy people across ages. A J-beta primer mix and a sample-barcoded 5' primer were used in a second PCR of about 6 to 12 cycles. TCRdb processed the 5' RACE reads anew with MiXCR; each CDR3 protein has one entry. The sample yields 750,000 to 950,000 distinct CDR3 sequences, around 25% seen once. This sample was shared with a second study, whose subject was T cells of mothers and their children.

Sequenced sample: blood. All receptors derive from a boy between 5 and 17 years old in good health.

The chain has TRBV10-3 and TRBJ1-4; 7 bases are a match to TRBD1. Germline V gene sequence: CDR1 ENHRY, CDR2 SYGVKD. CDR3 length equals 17 residues. With V trimmed by 3 bases and J by 0 bases, 7 bases remained unmatched. DNA of the CDR3: TGTGCCATCAGTGAAGGGACAGAGTTCTCAACTAATGAAAAACTGTTTTTT. This encodes CAISEGTEFSTNEKLFF.

In this sample, this clonotype turned up a few times. The CDR3 sequence is CASSSTGTGIYEQYF. The CDR3 DNA follows: TGTGCCAGCAGTTCTACCGGGACAGGGATCTACGAGCAGTACTTC. V usage is TRBV25-1 and J usage is TRBJ2-7; TRBD1 matches 9 bases. J lost 3 bases, V lost 5 bases, and 8 bases had no gene match. The CDR3 consists of 15 residues. The germline V gene has CDR1 MGHDK and CDR2 SYGVNS.

The CDR3 nucleotides read TGTGCCATCAGGAAGGGATCCTCTGGAAACACCATATATTTT. This codes for CAIRKGSSGNTIYF. The chain recombines TRBV10-3 with TRBJ1-3; D unclear. V was clipped by 6 bases and J by 0 bases, with 9 bases between them. The germline CDR1 and CDR2 sequences are ENHRY and SYGVKD. This CDR3 region has 14 residues.

This clonotype has only a few counts. The chain combines TRBV20-1 with TRBJ2-1; weak D call: TRBD1 (5 bases). V gave up 3 bases and J gave up 1 base, with 13 bases separating them. CDR1 DFQATT and CDR2 SNEGSKA come from the germline V gene (reference sequence). This CDR3 is 15 amino acids long. CDR3: CSASFLSGSYNEQFF. In nucleotides, the CDR3 is TGCAGTGCTAGTTTTCTCTCAGGGTCCTACAATGAGCAGTTCTTC.

Remarks on this clonotype: This may be a read error: a much more frequent sequence differs by one nucleotide. The chain links TRBV10-3 to TRBJ2-1; 10 nucleotides agree with TRBD1. This CDR3 is built from 15 residues. CDR1 is ENHRY and CDR2 is SYGVKD in the germline V gene. The V and J ends lost 6 bases and 3 bases, in that order; junction bases with no gene match: 5. The chain's CDR3 is CAISPGTGVYNEQFF. DNA for the CDR3: TGTGCCATCAGCCCCGGGACAGGGGTCTACAATGAGCAGTTCTTC.

V and J are TRBV5-1 and TRBJ2-1; tentative D call: TRBD1 (6 bases). The CDR3 extends over 15 amino acids. CDR1 SGHRS and CDR2 YFSETQ come from the germline V gene. V was trimmed by 0 bases and J by 3 bases, leaving 10 bases between them. CDR3 residues: CASSLEQGRYNEQFF. The CDR3 DNA reads as TGCGCCAGCAGCTTGGAACAGGGACGCTACAATGAGCAGTTCTTC.

This clonotype was detected only a few times. The chain employs TRBV28 and TRBJ2-2, with TRBD2 matching over 7 bases. The CDR3 length is 13 residues. J lost 3 bases, V lost 7 bases, and 2 bases had no gene match. CDR1 is MDHEN and CDR2 is SYDVKM in the germline V gene. The DNA of the CDR3 is TGTGCCAGCAACCGGGGGGACACCGGGGAGCTGTTTTTT. Protein product: CASNRGDTGELFF. The whole variable domain, filled in from reference TRBV28 and TRBJ2-2, reads DVKVTQSSRYLVKRTGEKVFLECVQDMDHENMFWYRQDPGLGLRLIYFSYDVKMKEKGDIPEGYSVSREKKERFSLILESASTNQTSMYLCASNRGDTGELFFGEGSRLTVL.

The sample holds many counts of this clonotype. J is TRBJ2-5 and V is TRBV29-1; 15 bases are a match to TRBD2. Trimming cost V 6 bases and J 4 bases; bases outside gene matches: 3. Per the germline V gene, CDR1 is SQVTM and CDR2 is ANQGSEA. The CDR3 loop spans 14 amino acids. The CDR3 nucleotides are TGCAGCGTGGGACTAGCGGGGGGTAGAGAGACCCAGTACTTC. Residues: CSVGLAGGRETQYF.

V usage is TRBV7-6 and J usage is TRBJ1-1, with 8 bases aligning to TRBD1. V was pared by 0 bases and J by 4 bases, with 13 bases of the junction left unmatched. Germline V gene data show CDR1 as SGHVS and CDR2 as FNYEAQ. CDR3 length: 18 residues. CDR3 residues: CASSLAPGGAFSGTEAFF. The CDR3 DNA reads TGTGCCAGCAGCTTAGCCCCAGGGGGCGCCTTTTCGGGCACTGAAGCTTTCTTT.

This clonotype appeared a few times. This chain links TRBV12-3 or TRBV12-4 with TRBJ2-2, with 7 bases that match TRBD2. V shed 5 bases, J shed 6 bases, and the junction held 9 bases outside the gene matches. CDR3 length: 15 residues. CDR3 nucleotide sequence: TGTGCCAGCAGTCCCTGGCTAGCGGCCGCCGGGGAGCTGTTTTTT. Residues: CASSPWLAAAGELFF.

The chain carries TRBV20-1 and TRBJ2-1, with 9 bases that match TRBD1. The CDR3 consists of 15 residues. CDR1 DFQATT and CDR2 SNEGSKA come from the germline V gene (reference sequence). The trim removed 0 bases at V and 7 bases at J, leaving 7 bases unmatched. CDR3 amino acids: CSARDPTGGGNEQFF. The DNA for the CDR3 is TGCAGTGCTAGAGATCCGACAGGGGGGGGAAATGAGCAGTTCTTC.

The sample holds many counts of this clonotype. This chain connects TRBV30 to TRBJ2-1, with 14 nucleotides matching TRBD2. Trimming cost V 7 bases and J 5 bases; bases outside gene matches: 4. The CDR3 is made up of 14 amino acids. Per germline, CDR1 GTSNPN and CDR2 SVGIG (reference sequence). Written as DNA, the CDR3 is TGTGCCTTCAGACTAGCGGGGGGGCACAATGAGCAGTTCTTC. Amino acid sequence: CAFRLAGGHNEQFF.

CDR3 loop: CASSLGVQNYGYTF. CDR3 DNA sequence: TGCGCCAGCAGCTTGGGAGTCCAGAACTATGGCTACACCTTC. This chain links TRBV5-1 with TRBJ1-2; D unclear. Germline V gene data show CDR1 as SGHRS and CDR2 as YFSETQ. Between the trimmed V and J ends, which lost 0 bases and 2 bases, there was a span of 8 bases. CDR3 size: 14 residues.

This clonotype was observed a few times. The chain has TRBV10-3 and TRBJ2-5; 12 nucleotides agree with TRBD2. CDR1 is ENHRY and CDR2 is SYGVKD in the germline V gene. V lost 2 bases and J lost 5; bases outside the gene matches: 15. The CDR3 sequence is 19 residues long. DNA for the CDR3: TGTGCCATCAGTGAGCGAGGGACTAGCGGGCCTTTGGGGGGGGAGACCCAGTACTTC. It encodes CAISERGTSGPLGGETQYF.

In this sample, this clonotype turned up a few times. The chain uses TRBV9 and TRBJ1-4, with D tentatively TRBD1 (6 bases). This CDR3 contains 20 residues. The germline V and J ends were trimmed by 2 bases and 0 bases, with 23 bases remaining between them. Germline CDR1 is SGDLS and CDR2 is YYNGEE. CDR3 amino acids: CASSVSPTGSAAATNEKLFF. The CDR3 bases are TGTGCCAGCAGCGTTAGCCCCACAGGGTCCGCGGCGGCAACTAATGAAAAACTGTTTTTT.

This clonotype has just a few counts. The chain joins TRBV7-2 to TRBJ2-1; 13 bases line up with TRBD2. CDR3 size: 15 residues. V shed 5 bases, J shed 9 bases, and the junction held 7 bases outside the gene matches. The germline gives CDR1 SGHTA, CDR2 FQGNSA. CDR3 nucleotide sequence: TGTGCCAGCAGCAAGACTAGCGGGGGGAAGAGTGAGCAGTTCTTC. Amino acids: CASSKTSGGKSEQFF.

V and J are TRBV5-1 and TRBJ2-5, with a tentative D call TRBD2 (7 bases). The DNA end lines up better with TRBJ2-7; the J call may be wrong. Germline V CDR1 and CDR2: SGHRS, YFSETQ. The CDR3 is 16 amino acids. CDR3 region: CASSLTGGASGYEQYF. CDR3 nucleotides: TGCGCCAGCAGCCTAACGGGGGGCGCATCGGGCTACGAGCAGTACTTC.